A selection of T cell receptor beta chains follows, all from one sample in a study of beta chain features in type 1 diabetes. Only in-frame clones appear in the TCRdb table, and some are missing; sequencing was by immunoSEQ multiplex PCR. The repertoire includes approximately 380,000 clones, approximately 15% of them detected once, and under 0.02% sits in the top ten. Material for sequencing was naive CD4+ T cells from blood. The receptors come from a young woman in good health. The CDR3 runs from the conserved cysteine through the conserved F or W. Fields, in order: J gene, D gene, clone size, V gene, CDR3 DNA, CDR3 protein. A D gene is named only where the DNA matches it firmly. Not all rows give a size; the values are once, few, many and, for expanded clones, a class.

J: TRBJ2-7; D: TRBD1; size: NA; V: TRBV5-4; DNA: TGTGCCAGCAGCCAGAGGGACAGGGGGAATTCCGAGCAGTACTTC; CDR3: CASSQRDRGNSEQYF
J: TRBJ2-2; D: NA; size: few; V: TRBV2; DNA: TGTGCCAGCAGTGAGGCAGGGGTTACCGGGGAGCTGTTTTTT; CDR3: CASSEAGVTGELFF
J: TRBJ2-1; D: NA; size: NA; V: TRBV28; DNA: TGTGCCAGCAGTCAGGGCCGGGCCTACAATGAGCAGTTCTTC; CDR3: CASSQGRAYNEQFF
J: TRBJ2-7; D: NA; size: few; V: TRBV20-1; DNA: TGCAGTGCTACTACCGACTACGAGCAGTACTTC; CDR3: CSATTDYEQYF
J: TRBJ2-7; D: NA; size: NA; V: TRBV29-1; DNA: TGCAGCGTTGAAGATGGCACAGGCGTCTCCTACGAGCAGTACTTC; CDR3: CSVEDGTGVSYEQYF
J: TRBJ2-6; D: NA; size: NA; V: TRBV27; DNA: TGTGCCAGCAGTTTATGGCAGGGCTCTGGGGCCAACGTCCTGACTTTC; CDR3: CASSLWQGSGANVLTF
J: TRBJ1-4; D: TRBD1; size: NA; V: TRBV28; DNA: TGTACCAGCAGTTCGGGACAGACTAATGAAAAACTGTTTTTT; CDR3: CTSSSGQTNEKLFF
J: TRBJ2-1; D: NA; size: once; V: TRBV9; DNA: TGTGCCAGCAGCGCGGAAGCGCCCCCCTACAATGAGCAGTTCTTC; CDR3: CASSAEAPPYNEQFF
J: TRBJ2-4; D: TRBD2; size: NA; V: TRBV5-1; DNA: TGCGCCAGCAGCAGCCTCCCCTCACTAGCGAGCAACATTCAGTACTTC; CDR3: CASSSLPSLASNIQYF
J: TRBJ2-5; D: TRBD1; size: NA; V: TRBV27; DNA: TGTGCCAGCAGAGACCCGGGACAGGGCAGAGAGACCCAGTACTTC; CDR3: CASRDPGQGRETQYF
J: TRBJ2-7; D: NA; size: NA; V: TRBV11-2; DNA: TGTGCCAGCAGCTTAGGGACTGGTAACTACGAGCAGTACTTC; CDR3: CASSLGTGNYEQYF
J: TRBJ2-7; D: NA; size: few; V: TRBV30; DNA: TGTGCCTGGAGTGCCGGGACTGCCTCCTACGAGCAGTACTTC; CDR3: CAWSAGTASYEQYF
J: TRBJ1-1; D: TRBD1; size: once; V: TRBV7-8; DNA: TGTGCCAGCAGCTTAGAATTCGGGACAGCAGCTTTCTTT; CDR3: CASSLEFGTAAFF
J: TRBJ2-1; D: TRBD1; size: NA; V: TRBV28; DNA: TGTGCCAGCAGTTTTGGGGACAGGGTCTACAATGAGCAGTTCTTC; CDR3: CASSFGDRVYNEQFF
J: TRBJ1-2; D: NA; size: few; V: TRBV30; DNA: TGTGCCTGGAGCGCTCACCCGGATGGCTACACCTTC; CDR3: CAWSAHPDGYTF
J: TRBJ1-5; D: NA; size: NA; V: TRBV6-5; DNA: TGTGCCAGCAGTCCAGGGGTTGGCAATCAGCCCCAGCATTTT; CDR3: CASSPGVGNQPQHF
J: TRBJ2-2; D: TRBD1; size: few; V: TRBV25-1; DNA: TGTGCCAGCCGCAGGACCAGGGGGCGAACCGGGGAGCTGTTTTTT; CDR3: CASRRTRGRTGELFF
J: TRBJ1-2; D: NA; size: NA; V: TRBV7-9; DNA: TGTGCCAGCAGCCCCGGGAGGCCCTCTAACTATGGCTACACCTTC; CDR3: CASSPGRPSNYGYTF
J: TRBJ2-1; D: NA; size: NA; V: TRBV7-9; DNA: TGTGCCAGCAGCTTCGACTTAGTAATCAATGAGCAGTTCTTC; CDR3: CASSFDLVINEQFF
J: TRBJ2-3; D: NA; size: few; V: TRBV6-6; DNA: TGTGCCAGCACGGTCGACACCACAGATACGCAGTATTTT; CDR3: CASTVDTTDTQYF
J: TRBJ1-1; D: NA; size: few; V: TRBV29-1; DNA: TGCAGCGTTGGAGGGCGCATGAACACTGAAGCTTTCTTT; CDR3: CSVGGRMNTEAFF
J: TRBJ2-2; D: NA; size: NA; V: TRBV29-1; DNA: TGCAGCGGGGGGGTTCGAACCGGGGAGCTGTTTTTT; CDR3: CSGGVRTGELFF
J: TRBJ2-2; D: TRBD2; size: NA; V: TRBV19; DNA: TGTGCCAGTAGCCTCTCCAGCGGGAGTAACACCGGGGAGCTGTTTTTT; CDR3: CASSLSSGSNTGELFF
J: TRBJ2-3; D: TRBD2; size: NA; V: TRBV9; DNA: TGTGCCAGCAGCGTCCTTAGCGGGAGGGCCTCCGATACGCAGTATTTT; CDR3: CASSVLSGRASDTQYF
J: TRBJ2-5; D: NA; size: NA; V: TRBV27; DNA: TGTGCCAGCAGTTTAACGGGGGATGAGACCCAGTACTTC; CDR3: CASSLTGDETQYF
J: TRBJ2-1; D: TRBD2; size: NA; V: TRBV19; DNA: TGTGCCAGTAGTCCGTCCGAAGCGGGAGGGCCCAAGCAGTTCTTC; CDR3: CASSPSEAGGPKQFF
J: TRBJ2-1; D: NA; size: NA; V: TRBV15; DNA: TGTGCCACCAGCAGAGGTCTGTCGGGATTCAATGAGCAGTTCTTC; CDR3: CATSRGLSGFNEQFF
J: TRBJ2-7; D: NA; size: few; V: TRBV2; DNA: TGTGCCACCAATAGCCCGGGACACCGGCTGGAGCAGTACTTC; CDR3: CATNSPGHRLEQYF
J: TRBJ1-5; D: TRBD1; size: NA; V: TRBV7-2; DNA: TGTGCCAGCAGCACAAGACAGGGGGCTCAGCCCCAGCATTTT; CDR3: CASSTRQGAQPQHF
J: TRBJ1-2; D: NA; size: NA; V: TRBV25-1; DNA: TGTGCCAGCAGTGACCCGGGGGGAATGGCCTATGGCTACACCTTC; CDR3: CASSDPGGMAYGYTF
J: TRBJ2-7; D: TRBD2; size: few; V: TRBV7-3; DNA: TGTGCCAGCAGCCTCTGGACTAGCGGGAGCTACGAGCAGTACTTC; CDR3: CASSLWTSGSYEQYF
J: TRBJ2-5; D: TRBD2; size: NA; V: TRBV7-9; DNA: TGTGCCAGCAGCCCCGCCCTCGGACTAGCGGGAGTCGAGACCCAGTACTTC; CDR3: CASSPALGLAGVETQYF
J: TRBJ1-1; D: TRBD1; size: NA; V: TRBV6-6; DNA: TGTGCCAGCAGTTCTGCGGACAGGGCTACTGAAGCTTTCTTT; CDR3: CASSSADRATEAFF
J: TRBJ2-1; D: TRBD2; size: NA; V: TRBV19; DNA: TGTGCCAGTAGTATCCCTTCTAGCGGGAGAGGGAATGAGCAGTTCTTC; CDR3: CASSIPSSGRGNEQFF
J: TRBJ1-1; D: NA; size: NA; V: TRBV7-9; DNA: TGTGCCAGCAGCCACGGGACATCGAACACTGAAGCTTTCTTT; CDR3: CASSHGTSNTEAFF